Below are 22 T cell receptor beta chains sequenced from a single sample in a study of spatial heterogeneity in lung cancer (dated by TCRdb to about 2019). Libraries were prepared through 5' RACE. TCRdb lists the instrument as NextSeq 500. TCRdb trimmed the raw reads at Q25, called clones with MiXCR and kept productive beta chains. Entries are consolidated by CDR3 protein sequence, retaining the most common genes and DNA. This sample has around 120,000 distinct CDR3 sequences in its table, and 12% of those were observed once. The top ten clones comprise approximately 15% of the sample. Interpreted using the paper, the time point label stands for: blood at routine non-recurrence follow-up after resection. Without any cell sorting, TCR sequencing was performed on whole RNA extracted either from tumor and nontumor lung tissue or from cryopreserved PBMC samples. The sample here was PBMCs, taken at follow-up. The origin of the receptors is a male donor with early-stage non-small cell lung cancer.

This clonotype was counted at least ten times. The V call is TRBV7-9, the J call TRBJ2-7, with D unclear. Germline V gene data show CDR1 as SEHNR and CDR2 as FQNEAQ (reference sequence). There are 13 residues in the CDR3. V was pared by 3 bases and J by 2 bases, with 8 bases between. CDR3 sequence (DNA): TGTGCCAGCAGCTTGACTCTCACCTACGAGCAGTACTTC. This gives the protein CASSLTLTYEQYF.

The CDR3 DNA reads TGTGCCAGCAGTGAAGCAGGGAATGGGAATGAAAAACTGTTTTTT. Translating gives CASSEAGNGNEKLFF. The chain employs TRBV2 and TRBJ1-4; D remains ambiguous. The CDR3 is 15 amino acids. V lost 0 bases and J 5 bases, leaving 10 bases between the germline ends. Per the germline V gene, CDR1 is SNHLY and CDR2 is FYNNEI.

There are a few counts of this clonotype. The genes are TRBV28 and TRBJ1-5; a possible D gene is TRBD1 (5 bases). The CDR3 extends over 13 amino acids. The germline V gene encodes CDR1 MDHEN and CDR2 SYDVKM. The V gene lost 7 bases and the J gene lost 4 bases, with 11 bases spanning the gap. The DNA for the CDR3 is TGTGCCAGCAACGGAGGGACGAATCAGCCCCAGCATTTT. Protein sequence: CASNGGTNQPQHF.

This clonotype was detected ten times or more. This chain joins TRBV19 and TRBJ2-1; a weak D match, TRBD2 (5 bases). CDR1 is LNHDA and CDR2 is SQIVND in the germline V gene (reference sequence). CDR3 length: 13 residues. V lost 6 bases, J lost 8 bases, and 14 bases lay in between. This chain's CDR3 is CASSQYGGDEQFF. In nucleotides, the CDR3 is TGTGCCAGTAGCCAATATGGAGGAGATGAGCAGTTCTTC.

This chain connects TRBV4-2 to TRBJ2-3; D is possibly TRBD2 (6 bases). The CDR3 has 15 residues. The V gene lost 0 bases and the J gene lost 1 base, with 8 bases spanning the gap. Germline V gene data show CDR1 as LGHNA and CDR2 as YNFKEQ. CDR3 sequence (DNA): TGTGCCAGCAGCCAAGAAGAGCGGGGCACAGATACGCAGTATTTT. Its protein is CASSQEERGTDTQYF.

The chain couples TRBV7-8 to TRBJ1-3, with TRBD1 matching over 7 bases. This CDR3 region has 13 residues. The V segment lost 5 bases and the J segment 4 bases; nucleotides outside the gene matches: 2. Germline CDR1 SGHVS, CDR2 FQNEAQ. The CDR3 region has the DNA TGTGCCAGCAGCCTGGACAGGGGAAACACCATATATTTT. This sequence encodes CASSLDRGNTIYF.

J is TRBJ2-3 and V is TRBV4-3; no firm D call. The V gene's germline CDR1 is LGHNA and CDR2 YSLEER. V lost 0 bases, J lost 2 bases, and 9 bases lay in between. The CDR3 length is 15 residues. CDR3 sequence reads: CASSQDKYFTDTQYF. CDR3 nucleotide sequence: TGCGCCAGCAGCCAAGATAAATATTTCACAGATACGCAGTATTTT.

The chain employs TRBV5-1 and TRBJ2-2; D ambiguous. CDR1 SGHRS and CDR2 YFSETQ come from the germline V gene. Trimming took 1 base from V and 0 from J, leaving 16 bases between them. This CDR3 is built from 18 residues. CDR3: CASSLRRLTNSNTGELFF. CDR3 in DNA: TGCGCCAGCAGCTTGCGGCGGTTAACGAACTCGAACACCGGGGAGCTGTTTTTT.

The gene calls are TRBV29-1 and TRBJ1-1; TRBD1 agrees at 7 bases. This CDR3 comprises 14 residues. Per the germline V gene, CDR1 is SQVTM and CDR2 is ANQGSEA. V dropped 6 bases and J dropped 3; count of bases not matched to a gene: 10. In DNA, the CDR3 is TGCAGCGTGGAGACAGGGCGGGGAGACACTGAAGCTTTCTTT. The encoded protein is CSVETGRGDTEAFF.

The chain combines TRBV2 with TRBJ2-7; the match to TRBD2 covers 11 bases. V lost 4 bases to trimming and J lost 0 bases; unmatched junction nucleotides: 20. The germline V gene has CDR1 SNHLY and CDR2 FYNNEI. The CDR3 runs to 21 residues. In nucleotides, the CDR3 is TGTGCCAGCAGTGGTATTCTAAAGGGGACTAGCGGTATTAGGAGCTCCTACGAGCAGTACTTC. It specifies CASSGILKGTSGIRSSYEQYF.

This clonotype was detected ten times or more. The CDR3 loop is CASSFVGGLTQPQHF. CDR3 DNA: TGTGCCAGCAGCTTCGTGGGAGGTCTCACTCAGCCCCAGCATTTT. V is TRBV7-2 and J is TRBJ1-5; D remains unclear. Trimming removed 3 bases at V and 6 bases at J, with 15 bases between. Germline CDR1 and CDR2: SGHTA and FQGNSA. The CDR3 is 15 residues long.

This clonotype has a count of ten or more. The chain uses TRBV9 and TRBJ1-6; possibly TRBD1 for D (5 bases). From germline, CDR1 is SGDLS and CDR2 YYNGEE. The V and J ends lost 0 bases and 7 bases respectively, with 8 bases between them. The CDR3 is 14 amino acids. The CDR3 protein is CASSVAGVNSPLHF. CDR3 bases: TGTGCCAGCAGCGTAGCGGGGGTCAATTCACCCCTCCACTTT.

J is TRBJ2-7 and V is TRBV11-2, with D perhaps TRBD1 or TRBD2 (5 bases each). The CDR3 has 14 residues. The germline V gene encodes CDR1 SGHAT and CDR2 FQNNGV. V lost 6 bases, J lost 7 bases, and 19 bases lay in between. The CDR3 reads CASSWGRNVLEQYF. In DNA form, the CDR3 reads TGTGCCAGCAGTTGGGGACGGAATGTCCTGGAGCAGTACTTC.

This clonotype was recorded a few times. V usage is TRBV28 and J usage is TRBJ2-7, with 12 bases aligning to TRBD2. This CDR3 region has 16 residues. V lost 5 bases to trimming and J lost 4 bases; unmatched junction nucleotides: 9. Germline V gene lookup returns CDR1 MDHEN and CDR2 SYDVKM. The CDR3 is CASSPFRLAGVYEQYF. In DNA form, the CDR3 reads TGTGCCAGCAGTCCATTCCGACTAGCGGGGGTATACGAGCAGTACTTC.

The DNA for the CDR3 is TGCGCCAGCAGTCCGGGACAGGGAATCGGCTACACCTTC. Encoded protein: CASSPGQGIGYTF. The rearrangement links TRBV10-1 to TRBJ1-2; 9 bases line up with TRBD1. Germline V gene lookup returns CDR1 WNHNN and CDR2 SYGVQD (reference sequence). V was clipped by 5 bases and J by 8 bases; unmatched bases: 6. CDR3 length equals 13 residues.

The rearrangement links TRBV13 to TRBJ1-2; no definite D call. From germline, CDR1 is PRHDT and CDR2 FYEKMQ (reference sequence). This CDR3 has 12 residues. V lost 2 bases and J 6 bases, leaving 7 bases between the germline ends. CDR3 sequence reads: CASSLMGNGYTF. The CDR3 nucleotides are TGTGCCAGCAGCTTAATGGGAAATGGCTACACCTTC. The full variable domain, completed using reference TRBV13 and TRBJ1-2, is AAGVIQSPRHLIKEKRETATLKCYPIPRHDTVYWYQQGPGQDPQFLISFYEKMQSDKGSIPDRFSAQQFSDYHSELNMSSLELGDSALYFCASSLMGNGYTFGSGTRLTVV.

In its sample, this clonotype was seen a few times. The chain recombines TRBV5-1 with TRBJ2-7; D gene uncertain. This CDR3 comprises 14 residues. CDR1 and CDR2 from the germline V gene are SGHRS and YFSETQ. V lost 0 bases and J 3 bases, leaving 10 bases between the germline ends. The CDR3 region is CASSLEGSHYEQYF. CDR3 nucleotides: TGCGCCAGCAGCTTGGAGGGATCTCACTACGAGCAGTACTTC.

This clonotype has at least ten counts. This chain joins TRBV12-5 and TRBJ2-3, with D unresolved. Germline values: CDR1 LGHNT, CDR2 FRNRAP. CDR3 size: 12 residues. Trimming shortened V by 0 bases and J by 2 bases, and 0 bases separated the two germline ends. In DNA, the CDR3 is TGTGCTAGTGGTTTGGTCACAGATACGCAGTATTTT. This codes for CASGLVTDTQYF.

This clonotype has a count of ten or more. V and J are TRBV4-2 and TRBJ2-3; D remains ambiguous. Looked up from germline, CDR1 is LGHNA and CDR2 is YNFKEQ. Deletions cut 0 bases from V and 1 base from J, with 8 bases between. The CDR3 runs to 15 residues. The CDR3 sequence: CASSQDTSRTDTQYF. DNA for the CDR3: TGTGCCAGCAGCCAAGATACCAGCCGCACAGATACGCAGTATTTT.

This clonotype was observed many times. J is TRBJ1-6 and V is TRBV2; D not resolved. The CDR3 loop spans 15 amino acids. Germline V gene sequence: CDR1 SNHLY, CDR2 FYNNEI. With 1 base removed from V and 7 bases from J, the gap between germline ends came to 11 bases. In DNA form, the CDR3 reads TGTGCCAGCAGTGAAGGGGTAGGGATAAATTCACCCCTCCACTTT. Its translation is CASSEGVGINSPLHF.

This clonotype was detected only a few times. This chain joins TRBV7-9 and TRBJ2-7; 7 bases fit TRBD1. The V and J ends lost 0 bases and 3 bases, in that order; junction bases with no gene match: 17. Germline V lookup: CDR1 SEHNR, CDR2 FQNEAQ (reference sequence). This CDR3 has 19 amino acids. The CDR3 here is CASSLAFYQTPGQDYEQYF. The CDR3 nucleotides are TGTGCCAGCAGCTTAGCCTTTTACCAGACACCCGGACAGGACTACGAGCAGTACTTC.

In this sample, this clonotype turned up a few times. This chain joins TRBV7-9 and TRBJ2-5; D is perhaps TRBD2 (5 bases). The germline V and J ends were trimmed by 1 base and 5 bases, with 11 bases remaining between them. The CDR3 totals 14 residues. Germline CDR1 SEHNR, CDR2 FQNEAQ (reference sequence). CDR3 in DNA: TGTGCCAGCAGCTTAGGACTACTCCGCGAGACCCAGTACTTC. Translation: CASSLGLLRETQYF.